These T cell receptor beta chains were read from a single sample in a study of immune heterogeneity within non-small cell lung tumors. TCRdb passed the multiplex PCR reads through MiXCR, listing each CDR3 protein once. This table has under 25,000 distinct CDR3 sequences, about 30% appearing once. The sequencing sample was made of lung tumor tissue. The origin of the receptors is a man in his forties with non-small cell lung cancer. CDR3s include the opening cysteine and the closing phenylalanine or tryptophan. Fields, in order: J gene, V gene, CDR3 protein.

TRBJ2-1 TRBV12-5 CASGLSVVWGSGVNEQFF
TRBJ2-3 TRBV4-1 CASSQEGGFSGQGSDTQYF
TRBJ2-5 TRBV20-1 CSASRGQQETQYF
TRBJ1-1 TRBV29-1 CSVDGTGRTEAFF
TRBJ2-1 TRBV7-2 CASSPAKREQFF
TRBJ1-4 TRBV9 CASSFRWGPNEKLFF
TRBJ2-1 TRBV25-1 CASSTTSGSDYNEQFF
TRBJ1-6 TRBV6-2/TRBV6-3 CASSYRSANSPLHF
TRBJ2-7 TRBV18 CASSPGAPPFTYEQYF
TRBJ2-1 TRBV20-1 CSARVLAGVSEQFF
TRBJ1-1 TRBV7-9 CASSSRGNTEAFF
TRBJ2-7 TRBV6-5 CASSYFTTREHYF
TRBJ2-4 TRBV29-1 CSAYRENIQYF
TRBJ2-2 TRBV18 CASSQGYETGELFF
TRBJ1-2 TRBV28 CASSFYRTGGSGYTF
TRBJ1-5 TRBV2 CASRQGRDQPQHF
TRBJ2-2 TRBV4-3 CASSPSGNTGELFF
TRBJ2-3 TRBV7-6 CASSFRNPTDTQYF
TRBJ2-3 TRBV20-1 CSARTSGRRVGDTQYF
TRBJ2-2 TRBV12-3/TRBV12-4 CASSNRVPGELFF
TRBJ2-6 TRBV5-4 CASSQEPRSGANVLTF
TRBJ2-2 TRBV3-2 CASSHRLAGVAGDLFF
TRBJ2-1 TRBV14 CASSQVWDRTYNEQFF
TRBJ1-1 TRBV19 CASQESGTENTEAFF
TRBJ2-3 TRBV5-1 CASSPGLAGTTDTQYF
TRBJ1-3 TRBV12-3/TRBV12-4 CASAGVTGNTIYF
TRBJ2-2 TRBV29-1 CSVRALAGGAGELFF
TRBJ1-2 TRBV12-5 CASGSNEGLYGYTF
TRBJ1-3 TRBV11-3 CASSGRRNTIYF
TRBJ2-1 TRBV30 CAWEKGTGNEQFF
TRBJ2-3 TRBV11-3 CASSPRERGTDTQYF
TRBJ2-2 TRBV11-1 CASSPRGFWGNTGELFF
TRBJ2-7 TRBV20-1 CSARQPGSGRETYEQYF
TRBJ1-3 TRBV6-1 CASSEAMGRGGNTIYF
TRBJ1-2 TRBV5-1 CASRTDRAYGYTF
TRBJ2-7 TRBV5-4 CASSYSPSYEQYF
TRBJ1-4 TRBV10-3 CASSGATNEKLFF
TRBJ1-2 TRBV5-5 CASSEAPGRSNYGYTF
TRBJ2-1 TRBV4-1 CASSQGPSYNEQFF
TRBJ1-1 TRBV3-1 CASSRRGGNTEAFF
TRBJ1-2 TRBV29-1 CSVQGTGDAYGYTF
TRBJ1-5 TRBV27 CASSLRGVGGNQPQHF
TRBJ2-7 TRBV4-1 CASSPLSGYEQYF
TRBJ2-7 TRBV10-3 CAISDGTSGSYEQYF
TRBJ2-4 TRBV12-3/TRBV12-4 CASSFSPGENIQYF
TRBJ2-1 TRBV10-2 CASSGATTYNEQFF
TRBJ1-1 TRBV7-8 CASSLETGVFTEAFF
TRBJ2-7 TRBV7-2 CASSSRTGADEQYF
TRBJ2-2 TRBV19 CASSPGQGGGGELFF
TRBJ1-1 TRBV6-2/TRBV6-3 CASRNVGGGRTEAFF
TRBJ2-5 TRBV9 CASSVVWSGEAETQYF
TRBJ2-7 TRBV14 CASSERERAEQYF
TRBJ1-4 TRBV5-4 CASSSGQENEKLFF